The present entry profiles one T cell receptor beta chain with its context. At least ten counts were recorded for this clonotype. Its target antigen remains unknown. Base qualities are not at hand, and no much larger clone is one base apart. The cysteine opens and the phenylalanine closes a CDR3 of 14 amino acids. CDR3 DNA is the only sequence kept; it has 42 bases, read in frame from the first base. Trimming takes 2 bases from V and 6 bases from J, and the germline ends sit 11 bases apart. The germline V gene (reference sequence) gives CDR1 as MNHEY and CDR2 as SMNVEV. The sample originates from a study of T-cell reconstitution after alpha-beta-depleted transplantation in children (dated by TCRdb to 2016 to 2017). Regarding the research as a whole: T-cell immune reconstitution after TCRalphabeta/CD19-depleted allogeneic hematopoietic cell transplantation in children was quantitatively tracked in the study by means of TCR repertoire profiling.

Library preparation was by PCR. The reads were generated on an Illumina HiSeq 2500. TCR library preparation used molecular barcoding, with unique molecular identifiers applied to normalize quantification of the TCRbeta repertoire. The public reads were reprocessed in TCRdb via fastp at Q25 and MiXCR, keeping in-frame beta chains. Identical CDR3 proteins give one entry, which carries the most common genes and DNA. The sample table records fewer than 550,000 distinct CDR3 sequences; about 10% of these occur just once. Just over 2% of the sample is taken by the ten largest. Points the paper makes about the study in general: In some patients, the high TCRbeta diversity seen at day 60 was put down to recipient T cells and intrathymic progenitors that had survived conditioning. The apparently early recovery of alphabetaT-cell counts about two months after transplant reportedly depended on only several hundred rapidly expanded clones that came from non-depleted graft cells. Hyperexpanded clone frequencies declined over subsequent months; after one year, T-cell counts and TCRbeta diversity were mostly attributed to newly produced T cells.

The treatment or condition label, read with the paper, signifies: allogeneic hematopoietic cell transplantation with graft depleted of TCRalphabeta T cells and CD19 B cells. Transplant recipients were children who received TCRalphabeta/CD19-depleted allogeneic hematopoietic cell grafts. The chain employs TRBV27 and TRBJ1-5, with no D gene named confidently. The receptor was derived from a child under 10 years old with inherited bone marrow failure, due to receive a stem cell transplant. Sequences were derived from PBMCs, sampled before TCRalphabeta/CD19-depleted stem cell transplant. The CDR3 region: CASSLHPGSQPQHF. The nucleotide sequence reads as follows: TGTGCCAGCAGTTTACACCCAGGCAGTCAGCCCCAGCATTTT.